This T cell receptor (beta chain) comes out of a study of blood T cell repertoires in COVID-19. The overall study: Whether acute or convalescent, the COVID-19 samples came from the United States, Italy and Spain.

In the source study's methods: How many nucleated cells were present was estimated from reference gene primer amplification. The data were produced by immunoSEQ multiplex PCR, yet TCRdb's version contains in-frame clones alone and is incomplete. From that table come the V and J calls and clone size; the DNA was used to work out D and trimming. The table records 55,000 to 75,000 clones, approximately 80% of them present only once. The CDR3 has 17 amino acids. The V segment lost 0 bases and the J segment 1 base; nucleotides outside the gene matches: 7. The germline gives CDR1 SGHTA, CDR2 FQGNSA. The chain is built from TRBV7-2 and TRBJ2-5; 8 bases fit TRBD2. The source is a man older than 75 with active COVID-19. Sequencing input: peripheral blood. In DNA, the CDR3 is TGTGCCAGCAGCTTAGCGGCGACGGGGGGGCCCCAAGAGACCCAGTACTTC. Translated, it gives CASSLAATGGPQETQYF.